The rows below give T cell receptor beta chains drawn from one sample of a study of cytomegalovirus exposure and HLA in healthy donors. The protocol was immunoSEQ multiplex PCR, while the TCRdb copy is restricted to in-frame clones and leaves out a portion. The repertoire table contains under 100,000 clones. Sequenced input: PBMCs. These receptors came from a woman aged 30 to 39 in good health and CMV-seronegative. The conserved cysteine and the conserved F or W are not part of the CDR3 here.

v_call	j_call	cdr3_aa
TRBV27	TRBJ1-2	ASSPSAFTGVRGYT
TRBV28	NA	ASSSPGQGAYEQY
TRBV7-2	TRBJ2-5	ASSPGLAGGQETQY
TRBV11-2	TRBJ1-2	ASSSPQTGAGGYT
TRBV29-1	TRBJ2-3	SVEHRENTDTQY
TRBV28	TRBJ1-1	ASRAYAQTGDTEAF
TRBV4-1	TRBJ2-1	ASSPLGLAGNEQF
TRBV28	TRBJ1-1	ALLAAPFGTEAF
TRBV14	TRBJ2-2	ASSQSAAVNTGELF
TRBV5-4	TRBJ1-5	ASSFGGQPDMQPQH
TRBV2	TRBJ2-7	ASSGLAGVGEQY
TRBV2	TRBJ2-7	ASRGLRAGEQY
TRBV5-4	TRBJ1-2	ASSLGDINNYGYT
TRBV7-2	TRBJ2-7	ASSLPAGSLYEQY
TRBV12-5	TRBJ1-2	ASGLSRGDYGYT
TRBV7-8	TRBJ2-1	ASSSIAGGLEQF
TRBV7-9	TRBJ2-5	ASSHDRGQETQY
TRBV6-1	TRBJ1-4	ASSDGGGREKLF
TRBV5-1	TRBJ2-7	ASSPTASSYEQY
TRBV6-5	TRBJ1-4	ASGQQHNEKLF
TRBV7-6	TRBJ2-5	ASSLAGWEETQY
TRBV6-5	TRBJ2-3	ASSSKESTDTQY
TRBV4-2	TRBJ2-3	ASSQSGSTDTQY
TRBV4-2	TRBJ2-5	ASSQDQGQETQY
TRBV7-2	TRBJ1-1	ASSLWTGVDTEAF
TRBV6-4	TRBJ2-7	ASSAAGTSGSLSSYEQY
TRBV19	TRBJ2-6	ASSIYRGSGANVLT
TRBV27	TRBJ1-1	ASSLYFRWAGEGNTEAF
TRBV5-1	TRBJ2-3	ASSTSSGGAPDTQY
TRBV28	TRBJ1-2	ASSFAGSSYGYT
TRBV30	TRBJ1-1	KGQRGVLNTEAF
TRBV5-6	TRBJ1-1	ASSLVRINTEAF
TRBV7-6	TRBJ2-2	ASSWAGNTGELF
TRBV10-3	TRBJ2-2	AISVSSGELF
TRBV25-1	TRBJ2-7	ASSGLRTSGYEQY
TRBV2	TRBJ2-7	ASSGLGQGLEQY
TRBV27	TRBJ2-7	ASSSIRAASYEQY
TRBV19	TRBJ2-1	ASSSRGGGYNEQF
TRBV28	TRBJ2-5	ASSSPGTGAGETQY
TRBV7-2	TRBJ2-1	ASSLTARPYNEQF
TRBV5-6	TRBJ2-6	ASSLVGGYSGANVLT
TRBV9	TRBJ1-1	ASSPRQGLNTEAF
TRBV30	TRBJ2-1	AWLPRASGSEYNEQF
TRBV4-1	TRBJ2-7	ASSQNRDRGYEQY
TRBV28	TRBJ1-5	ASSFPDRGLQPQH
TRBV6-1	TRBJ2-1	ASSDLPGLGNEQF
TRBV13	TRBJ1-1	ASSQGHMNTEAF
TRBV9	TRBJ2-7	ASSVVGLANAEQY
TRBV4-2	TRBJ1-2	ASSPSGRQGVYGYT
TRBV29-1	TRBJ2-7	SVGGTSGIYEQY
TRBV4-2	TRBJ1-3	ASSHPPGRDAGNTIY
TRBV7-6	TRBJ2-2	ASTEGAWPGELF
TRBV25-1	TRBJ2-3	ASSESGDPSTDTQY
TRBV27	TRBJ1-2	ASTQGQGYGYT
TRBV5-5	TRBJ1-2	ASSFKAGANYGYT
TRBV11-2	TRBJ2-3	ASSPGGRKDTQY
TRBV28	TRBJ1-1	ASSFHGGTANTEAF
TRBV18	TRBJ2-7	ASSSEAGGLYEQY
TRBV28	TRBJ1-1	ASSSSQGWDTEAF
TRBV5-1	TRBJ2-7	ASSPGQGASYEQY